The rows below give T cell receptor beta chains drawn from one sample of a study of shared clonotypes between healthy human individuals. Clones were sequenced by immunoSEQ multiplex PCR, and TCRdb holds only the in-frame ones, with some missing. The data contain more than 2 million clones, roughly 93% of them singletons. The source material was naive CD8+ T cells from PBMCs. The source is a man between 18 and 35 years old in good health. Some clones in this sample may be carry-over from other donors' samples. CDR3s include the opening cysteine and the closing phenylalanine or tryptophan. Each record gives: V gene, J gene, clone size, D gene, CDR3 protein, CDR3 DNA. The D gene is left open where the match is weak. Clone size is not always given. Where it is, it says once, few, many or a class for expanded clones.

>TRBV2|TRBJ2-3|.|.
CAALGTYTDTQYF
TGTGCCGCACTGGGGACCTACACAGATACGCAGTATTTT
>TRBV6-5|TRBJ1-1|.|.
CASREGLNTEAFF
TGTGCCAGCAGGGAGGGCCTCAACACTGAAGCTTTCTTT
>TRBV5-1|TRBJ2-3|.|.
CASSLAGPDTQYF
TGCGCCAGCAGCTTGGCCGGTCCGGATACGCAGTATTTT
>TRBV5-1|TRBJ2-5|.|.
CASTRLGGPETQYF
TGCGCCAGCACCCGTCTGGGCGGCCCAGAGACCCAGTACTTC
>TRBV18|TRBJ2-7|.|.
CASSPPESHTPYEQYF
TGTGCCAGCTCACCACCGGAGTCACACACCCCCTACGAGCAGTACTTC
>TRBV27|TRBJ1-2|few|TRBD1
CASSPRGNYGYTF
TGTGCCAGCAGTCCCAGGGGGAACTATGGCTACACCTTC
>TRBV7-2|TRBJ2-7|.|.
CASSHREEPYEQYF
TGTGCCAGCAGCCACAGGGAGGAACCCTACGAGCAGTACTTC
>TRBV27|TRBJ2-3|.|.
CASSKGRTTDTQYF
TGTGCCAGCAGTAAAGGACGGACGACAGATACGCAGTATTTT
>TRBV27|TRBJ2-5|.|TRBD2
CASSPGSGSYETQYF
TGTGCCAGCAGCCCCGGTAGCGGGAGTTATGAGACCCAGTACTTC
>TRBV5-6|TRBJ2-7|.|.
CASSLVQGGYEQYF
TGTGCCAGCAGCTTGGTTCAGGGGGGCTACGAGCAGTACTTC
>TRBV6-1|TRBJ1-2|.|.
CASSEDNDGYTF
TGTGCCAGCAGTGAAGACAACGATGGCTACACCTTC
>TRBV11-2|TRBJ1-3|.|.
CASSVGMGRSGNTIYF
TGTGCCAGCAGCGTAGGGATGGGTCGCTCTGGAAACACCATATATTTT
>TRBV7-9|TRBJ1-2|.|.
CASSLGVGANYGYTF
TGTGCCAGCAGCTTAGGGGTTGGGGCGAACTATGGCTACACCTTC
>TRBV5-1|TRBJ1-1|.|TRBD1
CASSQIGQGGEAFF
TGCGCCAGCAGCCAAATAGGACAGGGAGGAGAAGCTTTCTTT
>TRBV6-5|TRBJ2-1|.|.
CASSRLGKPYNEQFF
TGTGCCAGCAGTAGACTAGGGAAACCCTACAATGAGCAGTTCTTC